These 30 T cell receptor beta chains originate from one sample sequenced in a study of shared clonotypes between healthy human individuals. Profiling relied on immunoSEQ multiplex PCR, and the TCRdb table lists in-frame clones only, not all of them. The sample comprises about 340,000 clones, around four fifths of which are singletons, and 10% rests with the top ten. The sequenced material came from memory CD4+ T cells sorted from blood. Subset given: CD45RA-negative fraction. These receptors were taken from a man between 25 and 39 years old in good health.

The gene calls are TRBV5-4 and TRBJ2-1, with 12 bases that match TRBD2. The V segment lost 2 bases and the J segment 4 bases; nucleotides outside the gene matches: 4. From germline, CDR1 is SGHNT and CDR2 YYREEE (reference sequence). The CDR3 covers 16 residues. The CDR3 DNA reads TGTGCCAGCAGCTTCGGACTAGCGGGGATATACAATGAGCAGTTCTTC. As protein: CASSFGLAGIYNEQFF.

This rearrangement joins TRBV5-1 to TRBJ2-2, with unresolved D. Germline V CDR1 and CDR2: SGHRS, YFSETQ. V was trimmed by 9 bases and J by 5 bases, leaving 11 bases between them. The CDR3 loop spans 12 amino acids. The DNA for the CDR3 is TGCGCCACCCAGGATACAACCGGGGAGCTGTTTTTT. It yields the protein CATQDTTGELFF.

This clone occurred a few times. The chain uses TRBV11-2 and TRBJ2-2, with a weak D call TRBD1 (5 bases). CDR3 length equals 16 residues. V was trimmed by 7 bases and J by 1 base, leaving 16 bases between them. Germline V gives CDR1 SGHAT, CDR2 FQNNGV. The CDR3, as DNA: TGTGCCAGCATCACCTCTCCAGGGCGGAACACCGGGGAGCTGTTTTTT. Translated, it gives CASITSPGRNTGELFF.

The chain is built from TRBV18 and TRBJ2-1; 14 bases fit TRBD2. The CDR3 contains 15 residues. Germline V gene sequence: CDR1 KGHSH, CDR2 LQKENI. V trimming: 6 bases; J trimming: 5 bases; junction bases outside the gene matches: 3. The CDR3: CASSPGLAGDNEQFF. CDR3 in DNA: TGTGCCAGCTCCCCGGGACTAGCGGGAGACAATGAGCAGTTCTTC.

The chain uses TRBV6-6 and TRBJ1-3; D is undetermined. CDR3 length: 13 residues. Per the germline V gene, CDR1 is MNHNY and CDR2 is SVGAGI (reference sequence). V was trimmed by 0 bases and J by 4 bases, leaving 4 bases between them. This CDR3 reads CASSYSKGNTIYF. In DNA, the CDR3 is TGTGCCAGCAGTTACTCGAAGGGAAACACCATATATTTT.

The chain uses TRBV2 and TRBJ1-5, with 7 nucleotides matching TRBD1. With V trimmed by 4 bases and J by 1 base, 4 bases remained unmatched. Germline assignment: CDR1 SNHLY and CDR2 FYNNEI. The CDR3 runs to 15 residues. CDR3 region: CASSGQGGSNQPQHF. In DNA form, the CDR3 reads TGTGCCAGCAGTGGGCAGGGGGGAAGCAATCAGCCCCAGCATTTT.

This clone has only a few counts. The V gene is TRBV28, the J gene TRBJ1-5; D is possibly TRBD1 (6 bases). The length of the CDR3 is 15 residues. Germline V gene lookup returns CDR1 MDHEN and CDR2 SYDVKM. Trimming took 6 bases from V and 7 from J, leaving 19 bases between them. The CDR3, as DNA: TGTGCCAGCAGATACCAGGGGAATATGAACCAGCCCCAGCATTTT. Its translation is CASRYQGNMNQPQHF.

This clone was recorded only once. The chain is built from TRBV5-5 and TRBJ1-1; D is unclear. The CDR3 extends over 13 amino acids. V lost 4 bases and J 0 bases, leaving 7 bases between the germline ends. Germline CDR1 reads SGHKS; CDR2 reads YYEKEE (reference sequence). Written as DNA, the CDR3 is TGTGCCAGCAGCCGGGAGATGAACACTGAAGCTTTCTTT. Its protein is CASSREMNTEAFF. Looking up the rest from reference TRBV5-5 and TRBJ1-1 gives the full variable domain: DAGVTQSPTHLIKTRGQQVTLRCSPISGHKSVSWYQQVLGQGPQFIFQYYEKEERGRGNFPDRFSARQFPNYSSELNVNALLLGDSALYLCASSREMNTEAFFGQGTRLTVV.

The genes are TRBV10-3 and TRBJ2-1; D is perhaps TRBD1 (5 bases). V lost 10 bases to trimming and J lost 7 bases, with 17 bases between them. The CDR3 is made up of 13 amino acids. Germline V CDR1 and CDR2: ENHRY, SYGVKD. The CDR3 is CATHSQGGNEQFF. The CDR3 DNA sequence: TGTGCCACCCATTCCCAGGGCGGAAATGAGCAGTTCTTC.

The genes are TRBV7-2 and TRBJ2-7, with TRBD2 matching over 11 bases. V was clipped by 5 bases and J by 3 bases; unmatched bases: 15. This CDR3 is 18 amino acids long. Per the germline V gene, CDR1 is SGHTA and CDR2 is FQGNSA. Here the CDR3 reads CASSATRGGLAAIYEQYF. As DNA, the CDR3 is TGTGCCAGCAGCGCCACTAGGGGGGGACTAGCGGCGATCTACGAGCAGTACTTC.

This chain connects TRBV5-1 to TRBJ1-1; D is unclear. The CDR3 consists of 14 residues. V lost 0 bases to trimming and J lost 1 base, with 7 bases between them. Germline V gene lookup returns CDR1 SGHRS and CDR2 YFSETQ. In DNA form, the CDR3 reads TGCGCCAGCAGCTTGGTACAGACGAACACTGAAGCTTTCTTT. It specifies CASSLVQTNTEAFF.

The count of this clone is one. The CDR3 DNA follows: TGTGCCAGCAGTTCCTACCGGGAAGAGACCCAGTACTTC. The encoded protein is CASSSYREETQYF. The chain is built from TRBV6-1 and TRBJ2-5; D is ambiguous. The CDR3 has 13 amino acids. From germline, CDR1 is MNHNS and CDR2 SASEGT. Trimming stripped 5 bases from V and 3 bases from J, with 10 bases between.

The DNA for the CDR3 is TGTGCCAGCAGCGCATTACACAGGGAAACTAGCTCCTACAATGAGCAGTTCTTC. Amino acid sequence: CASSALHRETSSYNEQFF. The chain combines TRBV9 with TRBJ2-1; maybe TRBD1 (6 bases). V lost 3 bases, J lost 0 bases, and 19 bases lay in between. Germline CDR1 reads SGDLS; CDR2 reads YYNGEE. This CDR3 has 18 residues.

The chain uses TRBV6-6 and TRBJ2-7; D uncertain. Between the trimmed V and J ends, which lost 2 bases and 7 bases, there was a span of 9 bases. Germline CDR1 is MNHNY and CDR2 is SVGAGI (reference sequence). The CDR3 consists of 12 residues. CDR3 nucleotides: TGTGCCAGCAGTTACAGGGTTGGGGAGCAGTACTTC. This encodes CASSYRVGEQYF.

The CDR3 is CASSHPARGNEKLFF. CDR3 coding DNA: TGTGCCAGCTCACACCCGGCAAGGGGGAATGAAAAACTGTTTTTT. This rearrangement joins TRBV18 to TRBJ1-4, with D perhaps TRBD1 (6 bases). Per the germline V gene, CDR1 is KGHSH and CDR2 is LQKENI. This CDR3 comprises 15 residues. Trimming left V 4 bases short and J 5 bases short, with 14 bases between.

V and J are TRBV27 and TRBJ1-2, with TRBD1 identical over 7 bases. Germline V gives CDR1 MNHEY, CDR2 SMNVEV (reference sequence). This CDR3 has 14 residues. J gave up 5 bases and V 5 bases, and 8 bases lay outside the gene matches. The CDR3: CASSPPGQKYGYTF. CDR3 nucleotides: TGTGCCAGCAGTCCACCGGGACAGAAGTATGGCTACACCTTC.

The V gene is TRBV2, the J gene TRBJ2-3; D is perhaps TRBD2 (6 bases). From germline, CDR1 is SNHLY and CDR2 FYNNEI. The CDR3 extends over 14 amino acids. V lost 8 bases to trimming and J lost 2 bases, with 14 bases between them. The CDR3 is CASGGIRFTDTQYF. CDR3 nucleotide sequence: TGTGCCAGCGGCGGGATCAGGTTCACAGATACGCAGTATTTT.

The CDR3 region has the DNA TGCGCCAGCAGCTTGGCTCTAGCGGGAGGCTTGACTAGCACAGATACGCAGTATTTT. It specifies CASSLALAGGLTSTDTQYF. The rearrangement joins TRBV5-1 to TRBJ2-3; TRBD2 matches at 11 bases. CDR1 SGHRS and CDR2 YFSETQ come from the germline V gene. This CDR3 contains 19 residues. The ends lost 0 bases at V and 0 bases at J; junction bases unmatched: 9.

This chain links TRBV11-3 with TRBJ2-1; TRBD2 might be the D (6 bases). The germline gives CDR1 SGHNT, CDR2 YENEEA. Trimming cost V 3 bases and J 2 bases, with 8 bases left between them. The CDR3 contains 14 residues. CDR3 in DNA: TGTGCCAGCAGCTTGGGCGGGACCTACAATGAGCAGTTCTTC. Translation: CASSLGGTYNEQFF. Using reference TRBV11-3 and TRBJ2-1 for the parts outside the CDR3, the full variable domain is EAGVVQSPRYKIIEKKQPVAFWCNPISGHNTLYWYLQNLGQGPELLIRYENEEAVDDSQLPKDRFSAERLKGVDSTLKIQPAELGDSAVYLCASSLGGTYNEQFFGPGTRLTVL.

The chain is built from TRBV10-3 and TRBJ2-2; 7 bases are a match to TRBD1. The germline CDR1 and CDR2 sequences are ENHRY and SYGVKD. This CDR3 region has 15 residues. V trimming: 6 bases; J trimming: 7 bases; junction bases outside the gene matches: 11. The CDR3 sequence is CAIRGDSRMVGELFF. The CDR3 DNA follows: TGTGCCATCAGGGGGGACAGTAGAATGGTCGGGGAGCTGTTTTTT.

In DNA, the CDR3 is TGCAGCGCCGCCGAACTAGCGGGCTACGAGCAGTACTTC. Protein sequence: CSAAELAGYEQYF. The chain recombines TRBV29-1 with TRBJ2-7; 9 nucleotides agree with TRBD2. This CDR3 comprises 13 residues. V shed 7 bases, J shed 3 bases, and the junction held 7 bases outside the gene matches. CDR1 is SQVTM and CDR2 is ANQGSEA in the germline V gene.

The table lists this clone with a few counts. This sample also contains other DNA sequences that code for the same CDR3. The chain is built from TRBV30 and TRBJ2-5, with TRBD2 identical over 11 bases. The length of the CDR3 is 14 residues. CDR1 and CDR2 from the germline V gene are GTSNPN and SVGIG (reference sequence). With V trimmed by 1 base and J by 5 bases, 3 bases remained unmatched. CDR3 DNA sequence: TGTGCCTGGAGTGGACTAGCGGGATTTGAGACCCAGTACTTC. It translates to CAWSGLAGFETQYF.

This clone was counted a few times. The chain has TRBV29-1 and TRBJ2-1; unclear D gene. The CDR3 covers 13 residues. CDR1 is SQVTM and CDR2 is ANQGSEA in the germline V gene. The V gene lost 0 bases and the J gene lost 1 base, with 4 bases spanning the gap. CDR3 nucleotide sequence: TGCAGCGTTGAAGAGCAATCCTACAATGAGCAGTTCTTC. It encodes CSVEEQSYNEQFF.

The V call is TRBV5-1, the J call TRBJ2-1; 7 bases line up with TRBD2. The V gene end was trimmed by 2 bases and the J gene end by 3 bases; junction bases not matched to a gene: 14. The CDR3 runs to 18 residues. Per the germline V gene, CDR1 is SGHRS and CDR2 is YFSETQ. DNA of the CDR3: TGCGCCAGCAGCTTATCGGTCCGGCGGGAGACGGACTACAATGAGCAGTTCTTC. This gives the protein CASSLSVRRETDYNEQFF.

The chain joins TRBV7-9 to TRBJ2-7; TRBD2 aligns across 8 bases. Germline-derived CDR1 and CDR2 are SEHNR and FQNEAQ (reference sequence). The V and J ends lost 8 bases and 6 bases, in that order; junction bases with no gene match: 9. The CDR3 is 13 residues long. The CDR3 spells CASLRAGEIEQYF. CDR3 nucleotide sequence: TGTGCCAGCCTACGAGCGGGAGAGATCGAGCAGTACTTC.

This clone was recorded only once. This sample includes further DNA sequences coding for the same CDR3. This sequence joins TRBV7-9 and TRBJ2-3; D not certain. The germline CDR1 and CDR2 sequences are SEHNR and FQNEAQ (reference sequence). Trimming left V 3 bases short and J 0 bases short, with 4 bases between. The CDR3 runs 13 residues. The CDR3 region has the DNA TGTGCCAGCAGCTTGGTTAGCACAGATACGCAGTATTTT. It codes for CASSLVSTDTQYF.

CDR3 sequence (DNA): TGTGCCAGCTCAAGAGATTGGGGGACTGAAGCTTTCTTT. Its translation is CASSRDWGTEAFF. The V call is TRBV18, the J call TRBJ1-1, with D possibly TRBD1 on 5 matching bases. V lost 5 bases and J lost 5, with 12 bases in between. The CDR3 spans 13 residues. Germline V CDR1 and CDR2: KGHSH, LQKENI.

This chain connects TRBV2 to TRBJ2-2; tentative D call: TRBD2 (6 bases). CDR1 is SNHLY and CDR2 is FYNNEI in the germline V gene. V was clipped by 5 bases and J by 0 bases, with 16 bases between them. The CDR3 extends over 17 amino acids. The CDR3 DNA reads as TGTGCCAGCAGTTACGGCGCGGGACTTACGAACACCGGGGAGCTGTTTTTT. This gives the protein CASSYGAGLTNTGELFF. The variable domain in full, completed from reference TRBV2 and TRBJ2-2, reads EPEVTQTPSHQVTQMGQEVILRCVPISNHLYFYWYRQILGQKVEFLVSFYNNEISEKSEIFDDQFSVERPDGSNFTLKIRSTKLEDSAMYFCASSYGAGLTNTGELFFGEGSRLTVL.

This clone came up a few times. The chain links TRBV5-4 to TRBJ1-6; D perhaps matches TRBD1 (6 bases). The CDR3 runs to 16 residues. The germline gives CDR1 SGHNT, CDR2 YYREEE (reference sequence). Trimming cost V 4 bases and J 1 base, with 12 bases left between them. CDR3 DNA: TGTGCCAGCAGCCAACCAGACAGGTCCTATAATTCACCCCTCCACTTT. Amino acids: CASSQPDRSYNSPLHF.

The rearrangement joins TRBV25-1 to TRBJ2-3, with D possibly matching TRBD1 (6 bases). The V and J ends lost 10 bases and 2 bases respectively, with 16 bases between them. The CDR3 spans 14 residues. Germline V lookup: CDR1 MGHDK, CDR2 SYGVNS. CDR3 in amino acids: CATSDSVSTDTQYF. As DNA, the CDR3 is TGTGCCACATCGGACAGTGTATCCACAGATACGCAGTATTTT.